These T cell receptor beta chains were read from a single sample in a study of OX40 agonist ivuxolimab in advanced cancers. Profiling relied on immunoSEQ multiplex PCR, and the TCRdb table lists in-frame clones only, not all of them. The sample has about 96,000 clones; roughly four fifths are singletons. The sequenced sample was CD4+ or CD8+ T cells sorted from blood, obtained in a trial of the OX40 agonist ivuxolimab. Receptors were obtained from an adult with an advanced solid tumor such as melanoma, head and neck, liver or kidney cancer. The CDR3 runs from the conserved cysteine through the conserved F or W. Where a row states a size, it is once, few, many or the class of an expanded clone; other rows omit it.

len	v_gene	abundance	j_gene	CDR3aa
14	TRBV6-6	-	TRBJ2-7	CASSYKGGDYEQYF
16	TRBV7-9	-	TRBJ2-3	CASSQPTRGRTDTQYF
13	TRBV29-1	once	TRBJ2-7	CSVEEIAGYEQYF
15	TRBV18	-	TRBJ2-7	CASSPTSASSYEQYF
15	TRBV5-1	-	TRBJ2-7	CASSVGPSGSYEQYF
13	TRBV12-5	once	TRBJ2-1	CASGRGSYNEQFF
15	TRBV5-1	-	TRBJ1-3	CASSPGTGAENTIYF
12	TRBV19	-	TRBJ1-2	CASRDGHYGYTF
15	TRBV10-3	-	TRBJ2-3	CAISGLAGDPDTQYF
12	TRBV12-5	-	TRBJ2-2	CASAAEAGELFF
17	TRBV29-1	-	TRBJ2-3	CSVFGAGGIPNTDTQYF
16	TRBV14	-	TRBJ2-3	CASSRRAVGRTDTQYF
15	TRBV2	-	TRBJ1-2	CASSVPVPGSYGYTF
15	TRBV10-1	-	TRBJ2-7	CASSESGGLSYEQYF
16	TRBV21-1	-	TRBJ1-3	CASSKVRFFGANTIYF
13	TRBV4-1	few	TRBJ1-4	CASSQTGDVKLFF
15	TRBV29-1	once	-	CSVEDRQGDSYEQYF
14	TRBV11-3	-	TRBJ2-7	CASSFRGQDYEQYF